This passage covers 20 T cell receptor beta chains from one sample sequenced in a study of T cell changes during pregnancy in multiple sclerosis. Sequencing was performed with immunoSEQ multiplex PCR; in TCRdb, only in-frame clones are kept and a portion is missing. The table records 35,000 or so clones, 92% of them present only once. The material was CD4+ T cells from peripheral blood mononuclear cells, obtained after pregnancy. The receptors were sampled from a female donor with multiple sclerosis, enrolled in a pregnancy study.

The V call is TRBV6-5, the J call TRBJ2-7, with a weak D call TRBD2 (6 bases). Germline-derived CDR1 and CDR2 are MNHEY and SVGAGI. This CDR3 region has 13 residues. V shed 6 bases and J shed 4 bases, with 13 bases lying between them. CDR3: CASSGSGRYEQYF. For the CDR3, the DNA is TGTGCCAGCAGCGGTTCAGGGAGGTACGAGCAGTACTTC.

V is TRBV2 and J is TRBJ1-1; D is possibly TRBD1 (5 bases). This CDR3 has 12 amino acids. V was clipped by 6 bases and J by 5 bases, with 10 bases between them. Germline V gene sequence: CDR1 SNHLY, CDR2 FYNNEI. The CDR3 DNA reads TGTGCCAGCAGGGGGCAACGAACTGAAGCTTTCTTT. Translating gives CASRGQRTEAFF.

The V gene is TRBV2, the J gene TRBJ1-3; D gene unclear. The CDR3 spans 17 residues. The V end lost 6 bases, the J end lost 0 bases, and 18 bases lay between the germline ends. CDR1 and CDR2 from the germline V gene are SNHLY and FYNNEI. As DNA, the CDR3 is TGTGCCAGCAGCGATGGGGTCCCGGGGAGCTCTGGAAACACCATATATTTT. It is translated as CASSDGVPGSSGNTIYF.

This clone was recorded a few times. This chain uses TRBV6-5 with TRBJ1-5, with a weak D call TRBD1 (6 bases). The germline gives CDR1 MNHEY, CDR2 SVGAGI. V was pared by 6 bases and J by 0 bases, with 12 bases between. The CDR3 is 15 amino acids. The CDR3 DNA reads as TGTGCCAGCAGACGCTCAGGGGATAGCAATCAGCCCCAGCATTTT. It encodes CASRRSGDSNQPQHF.

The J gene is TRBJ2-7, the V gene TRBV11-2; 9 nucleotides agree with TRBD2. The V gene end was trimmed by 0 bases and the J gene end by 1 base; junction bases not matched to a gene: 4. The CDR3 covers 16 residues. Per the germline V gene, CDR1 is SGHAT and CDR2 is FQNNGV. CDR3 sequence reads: CASSLDESGRSYEQYF. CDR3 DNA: TGTGCCAGCAGCTTAGACGAAAGCGGGAGGTCCTACGAGCAGTACTTC. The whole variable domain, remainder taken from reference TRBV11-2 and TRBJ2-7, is EAGVAQSPRYKIIEKRQSVAFWCNPISGHATLYWYQQILGQGPKLLIQFQNNGVVDDSQLPKDRFSAERLKGVDSTLKIQPAKLEDSAVYLCASSLDESGRSYEQYFGPGTRLTVT.

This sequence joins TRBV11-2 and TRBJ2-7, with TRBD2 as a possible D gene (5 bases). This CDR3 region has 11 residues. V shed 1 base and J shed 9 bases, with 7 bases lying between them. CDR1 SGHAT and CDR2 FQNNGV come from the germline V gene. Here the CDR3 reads CASSLGAGQYF. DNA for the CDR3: TGTGCCAGCAGCTTAGGGGCGGGGCAGTACTTC.

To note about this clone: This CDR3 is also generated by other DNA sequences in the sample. The CDR3 coding sequence is TGTGCCAGTAGTATGAGAGACAGCCGCAATCAGCCCCAGCATTTT. Protein: CASSMRDSRNQPQHF. The genes are TRBV19 and TRBJ1-5, with a weak D call TRBD1 (5 bases). The germline gives CDR1 LNHDA, CDR2 SQIVND (reference sequence). The V gene lost 3 bases and the J gene lost 2 bases, with 11 bases spanning the gap. This CDR3 is 15 amino acids long.

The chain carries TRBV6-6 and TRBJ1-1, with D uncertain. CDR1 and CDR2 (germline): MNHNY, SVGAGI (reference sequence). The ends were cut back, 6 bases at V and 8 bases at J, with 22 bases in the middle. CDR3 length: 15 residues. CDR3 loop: CASSHERTTTSEAFF. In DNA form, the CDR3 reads TGTGCCAGCAGCCACGAAAGGACGACTACGAGCGAAGCTTTCTTT.

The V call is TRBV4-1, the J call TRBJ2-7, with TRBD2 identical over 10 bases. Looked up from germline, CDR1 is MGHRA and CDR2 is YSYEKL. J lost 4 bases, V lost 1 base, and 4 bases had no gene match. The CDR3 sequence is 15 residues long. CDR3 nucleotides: TGCGCCAGCAGCCAAGCCGGGACTAGCGCTTACGAGCAGTACTTC. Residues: CASSQAGTSAYEQYF.

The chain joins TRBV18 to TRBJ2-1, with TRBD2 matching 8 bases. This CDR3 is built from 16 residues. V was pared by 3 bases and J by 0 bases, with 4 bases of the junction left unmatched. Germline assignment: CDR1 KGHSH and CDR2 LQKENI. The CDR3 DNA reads TGTGCCAGCTCACCCCAGCGGGGGCTCTCCTACAATGAGCAGTTCTTC. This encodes CASSPQRGLSYNEQFF.

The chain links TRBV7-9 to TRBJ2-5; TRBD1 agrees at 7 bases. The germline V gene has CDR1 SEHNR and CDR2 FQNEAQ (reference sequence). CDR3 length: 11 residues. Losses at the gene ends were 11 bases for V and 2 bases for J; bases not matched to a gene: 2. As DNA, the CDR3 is TGTGCCTTACAGGGGCAAGAGACCCAGTACTTC. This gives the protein CALQGQETQYF.

The CDR3, as DNA: TGTGCCAGCAGCTTCAGTACTACCTCATGGGATACGCAGTATTTT. This gives the protein CASSFSTTSWDTQYF. The V call is TRBV5-4, the J call TRBJ2-3; no definite D call. This CDR3 contains 15 residues. V was pared by 2 bases and J by 6 bases, with 16 bases between. Germline CDR1 and CDR2: SGHNT and YYREEE (reference sequence).

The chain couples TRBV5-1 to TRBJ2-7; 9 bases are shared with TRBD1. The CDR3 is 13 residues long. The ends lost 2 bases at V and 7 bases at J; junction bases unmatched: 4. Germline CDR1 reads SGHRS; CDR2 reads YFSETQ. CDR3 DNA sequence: TGCGCCAGCAGCTTCGGGACAGGGAGAGAGCAGTACTTC. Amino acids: CASSFGTGREQYF.

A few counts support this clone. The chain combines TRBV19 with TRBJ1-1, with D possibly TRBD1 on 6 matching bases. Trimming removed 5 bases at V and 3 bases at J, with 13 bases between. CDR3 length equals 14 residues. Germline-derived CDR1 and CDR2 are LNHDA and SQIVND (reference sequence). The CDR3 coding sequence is TGTGCCAGTAGTTACAGGGAGTGGGACACTGAAGCTTTCTTT. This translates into CASSYREWDTEAFF.

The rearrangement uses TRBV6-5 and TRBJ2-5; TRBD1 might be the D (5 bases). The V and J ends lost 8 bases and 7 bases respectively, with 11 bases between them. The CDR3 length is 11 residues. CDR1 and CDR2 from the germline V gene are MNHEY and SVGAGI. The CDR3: CASSQGRTQYF. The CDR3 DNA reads TGTGCCAGCTCTCAGGGAAGGACCCAGTACTTC.

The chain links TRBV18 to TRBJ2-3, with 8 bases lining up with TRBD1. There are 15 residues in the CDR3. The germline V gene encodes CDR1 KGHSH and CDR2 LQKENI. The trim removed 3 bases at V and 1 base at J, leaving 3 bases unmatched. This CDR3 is CASSPRQGRTDTQYF. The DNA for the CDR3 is TGTGCCAGCTCACCCCGACAGGGGCGCACAGATACGCAGTATTTT.

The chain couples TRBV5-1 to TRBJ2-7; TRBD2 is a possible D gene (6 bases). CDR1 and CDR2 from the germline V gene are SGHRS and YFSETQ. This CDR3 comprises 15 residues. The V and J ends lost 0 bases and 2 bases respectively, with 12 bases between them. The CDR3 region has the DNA TGCGCCAGCAGCTTGGTGGAGGGGACGCCCTACGAGCAGTACTTC. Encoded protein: CASSLVEGTPYEQYF.

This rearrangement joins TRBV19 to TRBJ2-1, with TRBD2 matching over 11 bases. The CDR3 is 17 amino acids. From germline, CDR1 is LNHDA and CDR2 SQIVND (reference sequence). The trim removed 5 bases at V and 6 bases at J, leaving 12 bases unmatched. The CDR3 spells CASSAKRGSGRANEQFF. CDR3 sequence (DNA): TGTGCCAGTAGTGCGAAACGTGGTAGCGGGAGGGCCAATGAGCAGTTCTTC.

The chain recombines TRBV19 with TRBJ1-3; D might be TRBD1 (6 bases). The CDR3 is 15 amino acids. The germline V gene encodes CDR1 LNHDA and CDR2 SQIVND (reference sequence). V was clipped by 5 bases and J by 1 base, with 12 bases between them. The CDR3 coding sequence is TGTGCCAGTAGTCTCCTCAGGGGATCTGGAAACACCATATATTTT. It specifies CASSLLRGSGNTIYF.

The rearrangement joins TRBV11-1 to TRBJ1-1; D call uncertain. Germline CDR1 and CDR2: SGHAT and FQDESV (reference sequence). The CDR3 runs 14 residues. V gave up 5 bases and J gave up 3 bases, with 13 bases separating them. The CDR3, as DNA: TGTGCCAGCAGCATCTATAGGGAGGACACTGAAGCTTTCTTT. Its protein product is CASSIYREDTEAFF.